These T cell receptor beta chains were read from a single sample in a study of CD8+CD57+ T cells in acquired aplastic anemia. TCRdb reprocessed the reads with MiXCR, giving one entry per CDR3 protein. In the table there are fewer than 150,000 distinct CDR3 sequences, 48% of which are singletons. Sequencing used sorted CD4+, CD8+, or CD8+CD57+ T cells (not recorded which) from PBMCs. The origin of the receptors is a human donor in good health, serving as a control. Both conserved end residues are part of each CDR3. A D gene is named only where the DNA matches it firmly. A clone size is listed for some rows: how often the clone was seen (once, few, many), or a class if it is expanded.

clone_size | d_call | j_call | v_call | cdr3_aa | cdr3_nt
many | - | TRBJ2-1 | TRBV12-3/TRBV12-4 | CASIPRGLANEQFF | TGTGCCAGCATCCCGAGGGGTCTAGCGAATGAGCAGTTCTTC
- | - | TRBJ2-7 | TRBV5-4 | CASSFFEAEQYF | TGTGCCAGCAGCTTCTTTGAGGCCGAGCAGTACTTC
many | TRBD1 | TRBJ1-1 | TRBV20-1 | CSARLTGVNTEAFF | TGCAGTGCTAGATTGACAGGGGTAAACACTGAAGCTTTCTTT
- | - | TRBJ2-7 | TRBV25-1 | CASSDQGRDSYEQYF | TGTGCCAGCAGTGACCAGGGTAGGGATTCCTACGAGCAGTACTTC
many | - | TRBJ1-2 | TRBV6-4 | CASRPGPEPYGYTF | TGTGCCAGCAGACCGGGCCCTGAGCCTTATGGCTACACCTTC
- | TRBD2 | TRBJ2-7 | TRBV20-1 | CSASWRGVYEQYF | TGCAGTGCTAGTTGGCGGGGGGTCTACGAGCAGTACTTC
few | - | TRBJ1-6 | TRBV7-9 | CASSQGGNSPLHF | TGTGCCAGCAGCCAGGGAGGCAATTCACCCCTCCACTTT
- | - | TRBJ1-2 | TRBV9 | CASSTLDSIYGYTF | TGTGCCAGCAGCACCCTCGACAGTATCTATGGCTACACCTTC
- | - | TRBJ2-1 | TRBV11-1 | CASSFRGGGSYNEQFF | TGTGCCAGCAGCTTTCGAGGGGGGGGCTCCTACAATGAGCAGTTCTTC
many | TRBD1 | TRBJ1-6 | TRBV6-1 | CASSGTGVGFRNSPLHF | TGTGCCAGCAGTGGGACAGGGGTAGGCTTCAGAAATTCACCCCTCCACTTT
- | TRBD1 | TRBJ1-5 | TRBV11-1 | CASSQSAATGGGNQPQHF | TGTGCCAGCAGCCAGAGCGCCGCGACAGGGGGCGGGAATCAGCCCCAGCATTTT
many | - | TRBJ1-5 | TRBV9 | CASSVVLTGNQPQHF | TGTGCCAGCAGCGTAGTCCTAACAGGGAATCAGCCCCAGCATTTT
many | - | TRBJ2-7 | TRBV7-2 | CASSLTAYEQYF | TGTGCCAGCAGCTTAACAGCATACGAGCAGTACTTC
- | - | TRBJ1-3 | TRBV13 | CATQRLPGGNTIYF | TGTGCTACTCAGCGACTCCCGGGGGGAAACACCATATATTTT
- | - | TRBJ1-6 | TRBV11-2 | CASSLLRRQGHSPLHF | TGTGCCAGCAGCTTACTTAGGCGGCAGGGGCATTCACCCCTCCACTTT
- | - | TRBJ1-5 | TRBV2 | CASSLGVTQHF | TGTGCCAGCAGTTTAGGGGTAACCCAGCATTTT
many | - | TRBJ1-2 | TRBV5-4 | CASSSFYGYTF | TGTGCCAGCAGCTCCTTTTATGGCTACACCTTC
many | - | TRBJ1-2 | TRBV18 | CASSPPSRVTGGYTF | TGTGCCAGCTCACCACCGTCCAGGGTGACTGGTGGCTACACCTTC
once | - | TRBJ1-3 | TRBV10-1 | CASSESGSGNTIYF | TGCGCCAGCAGTGAATCTGGCTCTGGAAACACCATATATTTT
- | TRBD1 | TRBJ2-7 | TRBV29-1 | CSGRRGRDEQYF | TGCAGCGGACGCAGGGGGCGAGATGAGCAGTACTTC
- | - | TRBJ2-6 | TRBV10-3 | CAISERQGPEAF | TGTGCCATCAGTGAGAGGCAGGGGCCTGAAGCTTTC
- | TRBD2 | TRBJ2-1 | TRBV20-1 | CSAPLLAGGPNEQFF | TGCAGTGCTCCCTTACTAGCGGGAGGGCCCAATGAGCAGTTCTTC
- | TRBD2 | TRBJ2-1 | TRBV12-3/TRBV12-4 | CASILTSGGVDEQFF | TGTGCCAGCATCCTGACTAGCGGGGGTGTAGATGAGCAGTTCTTC
many | TRBD1 | TRBJ2-2 | TRBV2 | CASRIDRDAGELFF | TGTGCCAGCAGAATTGACAGGGACGCCGGGGAGCTGTTTTTT
many | - | TRBJ2-3 | TRBV7-2 | CASSLLFHTQYF | TGTGCCAGCAGCCTCCTGTTCCATACGCAGTATTTT
- | - | TRBJ2-7 | TRBV19 | CASSPVSSHEQYF | TGTGCCAGTAGTCCGGTGAGCTCCCACGAGCAGTACTTC
few | TRBD1 | TRBJ1-3 | TRBV10-3 | CATETGASSGNTIYF | TGTGCCACCGAGACAGGGGCGTCCTCTGGAAACACCATATATTTT
- | TRBD1 | TRBJ1-1 | TRBV25-1 | CASSRETGGNTEAFF | TGTGCCAGTAGTCGCGAGACAGGGGGCAACACTGAAGCTTTCTTT
- | TRBD1 | TRBJ1-4 | TRBV10-3 | CAIRPQGGFSF | TGTGCCATCAGACCGCAGGGGGGGTTCTCATTT
- | TRBD1 | TRBJ1-2 | TRBV29-1 | CSVGGQGDYGYTF | TGCAGCGTTGGGGGACAGGGAGACTATGGCTACACCTTC
- | TRBD1 | TRBJ1-2 | TRBV12-3/TRBV12-4 | CASSPTGRNYGYTF | TGTGCCAGCAGTCCGACAGGGCGTAACTATGGCTACACCTTC
many | - | TRBJ1-3 | TRBV4-2 | CASSLRGGQLLFSGNTIYF | TGTGCCAGCAGCCTGCGCGGGGGCCAACTTCTCTTCTCTGGAAACACCATATATTTT
once | TRBD2 | TRBJ2-7 | TRBV11-1 | CASSFGTSGGAHEQYF | TGTGCCAGCAGCTTCGGGACTAGCGGGGGGGCCCACGAGCAGTACTTC
many | - | TRBJ2-5 | TRBV5-4 | CASTLGAAEETQYF | TGTGCCAGCACCCTAGGGGCAGCCGAAGAGACCCAGTACTTC
once | TRBD2 | TRBJ2-7 | TRBV20-1 | CSADTSGGNYEQYF | TGCAGTGCTGATACTAGCGGGGGAAACTACGAGCAGTACTTC
- | - | TRBJ1-4 | TRBV2 | CASSEGGGNEKLFF | TGTGCCAGCAGTGAGGGTGGGGGTAATGAAAAACTGTTTTTT
- | - | TRBJ1-4 | TRBV2 | CANRDSFNEKPFF | TGTGCCAACCGCGACAGCTTTAATGAAAAACCGTTTTTT
- | - | TRBJ1-5 | TRBV2 | CASSFTNQPQHF | TGTGCCAGCAGCTTTACAAATCAGCCCCAGCATTTT
many | - | TRBJ2-3 | TRBV12-5 | CASARVGGQGDTQYF | TGTGCTAGTGCCCGGGTCGGGGGGCAAGGAGATACGCAGTATTTT
- | - | TRBJ1-1 | TRBV10-3 | CAIGSQRNTEAFF | TGTGCCATCGGTAGCCAGCGGAACACTGAAGCTTTCTTC
- | - | TRBJ1-2 | TRBV2 | CASSEGTVNYSYTF | TGTGCCAGCAGTGAAGGGACGGTAAACTATAGCTACACCTTC
many | TRBD2 | TRBJ2-5 | TRBV6-2/TRBV6-3 | CASSYGRGVAGETQYF | TGTGCCAGCAGTTACGGGCGGGGTGTAGCGGGAGAGACCCAGTACTTC